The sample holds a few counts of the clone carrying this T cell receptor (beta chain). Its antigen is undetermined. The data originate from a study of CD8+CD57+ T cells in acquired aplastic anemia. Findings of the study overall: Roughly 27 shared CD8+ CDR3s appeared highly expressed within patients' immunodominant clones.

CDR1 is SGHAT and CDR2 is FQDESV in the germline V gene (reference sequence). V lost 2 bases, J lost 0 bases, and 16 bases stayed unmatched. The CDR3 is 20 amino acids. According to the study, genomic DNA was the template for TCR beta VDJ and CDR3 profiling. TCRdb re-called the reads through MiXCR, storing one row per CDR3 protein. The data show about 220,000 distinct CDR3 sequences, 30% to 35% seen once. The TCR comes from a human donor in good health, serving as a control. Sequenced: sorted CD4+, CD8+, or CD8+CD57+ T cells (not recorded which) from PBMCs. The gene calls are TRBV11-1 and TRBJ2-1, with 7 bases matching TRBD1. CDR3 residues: CASSLLEGAKLPGSYNEQFF. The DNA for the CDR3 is TGTGCCAGCAGCTTACTCGAGGGGGCCAAACTACCCGGCTCCTACAATGAGCAGTTCTTC. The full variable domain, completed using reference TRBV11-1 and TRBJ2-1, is EAEVAQSPRYKITEKSQAVAFWCDPISGHATLYWYRQILGQGPELLVQFQDESVVDDSQLPKDRFSAERLKGVDSTLKIQPAELGDSAMYLCASSLLEGAKLPGSYNEQFFGPGTRLTVL.